Here is one T cell receptor (beta chain) with its context. CDR1 is SNHLY, CDR2 FYNNEI, per germline. The V gene lost 2 bases and the J gene lost 2 bases, with 8 bases spanning the gap. The CDR3 extends over 14 amino acids. This entry is derived from a study of blood T cell repertoires in COVID-19. Sequencing was performed with immunoSEQ multiplex PCR; in TCRdb, only in-frame clones are kept and a portion is missing. Of about 19,000 clones detected, 82% appear once; the ten largest clones hold about 6%. The chain couples TRBV2 to TRBJ2-3; D is unresolved. This clonotype was sampled from a human donor in a cohort sampled during active COVID-19. The material sequenced was peripheral blood. CDR3 protein: CASSESWATDTQYF. CDR3 bases: TGTGCCAGCAGTGAAAGCTGGGCCACAGATACGCAGTATTTT.